This T cell receptor (beta chain) was identified in a study of blood T cell repertoires in COVID-19. Study information: Sites across the United States, Italy and Spain contributed samples from acute and convalescent COVID-19.

With V trimmed by 1 base and J by 4 bases, 3 bases remained unmatched. The CDR3 contains 14 residues. Germline CDR1 is MNHEY and CDR2 is SMNVEV (reference sequence). Original processing methods: Cell counts per sample came from amplifying reference gene primers. Assay used: immunoSEQ multiplex PCR; TCRdb lists only in-frame clones, some missing. V and J calls and clone size are copied from that table; D and trimming were computed from the DNA. The sample shows some 350,000 clones, more than 80% of them seen only once. The sequence derives from a woman aged 25 to 39 with COVID-19, enrolled during active disease. The sample taken for sequencing was peripheral blood. V gene TRBV27 combines with J gene TRBJ1-1; 7 nucleotides match TRBD1. In nucleotides, the CDR3 is TGTGCCAGCAGTTTATGGGGACAGCTCACTGAAGCTTTCTTT. It encodes CASSLWGQLTEAFF.